Shown below are 19 T cell receptor beta chains from a single sample sequenced in a study of T cell clonality in common variable immunodeficiency (dated by TCRdb to the mid-2010s). The library relied on the immunoSEQ multiplex PCR assay. This immuneACCESS table, as held by TCRdb, lists in-frame sequences with V and J called but not all clones. Of the missing ones, under half trace to an unresolved V gene in checked studies; the others have no known cause. The data for this sample show about 35,000 clones, each detected more than once. The top ten clones comprise over 9% of the sample. The sequencing sample was made of peripheral blood mononuclear cells. These TCRs come from a person between 18 and 69 years old in good health.

In its sample, this clone was seen a few times. The CDR3 goes on 3 residues after the read ends, and that part is filled in from the germline J gene. The gene calls are TRBV5-1 and TRBJ1-2, with D unresolved. CDR3 length: 14 amino acids. Germline V gene lookup returns CDR1 SGHRS and CDR2 YFSETQ. The CDR3 region is CASSLELVNNDYTF. CDR3 bases read: TGCGCCAGCAGCTTGGAACTAGTTAACAATGAC.

This clone was seen many times. The read ends 3 residues shy of where the CDR3 ends; the end is completed using the germline J gene. The chain employs TRBV5-1 and TRBJ2-7; a possible D gene is TRBD2 (5 bases). The CDR3 runs to 14 residues. In germline, CDR1 is SGHRS, CDR2 YFSETQ. The V gene lost 0 bases and the J gene lost 0 bases, with 7 bases spanning the gap. The CDR3 sequence is CASSLDAGSYEQYF. CDR3 DNA (partial): TGCGCCAGCAGCTTGGATGCGGGCTCCTACGAG.

This clone was picked up many times. The CDR3 extends 3 residues past the end of the read, so its final part is completed from the germline J gene. The rearrangement links TRBV29-1 to TRBJ2-2; D may be TRBD1 (5 bases). The CDR3 loop spans 15 amino acids. Germline V gives CDR1 SQVTM, CDR2 ANQGSEA. CDR3 protein: CSVEGSDSGANVLFF. The covered CDR3 bases are TGCAGCGTTGAAGGGTCCGACTCTGGGGCCAACGTG.

This clone was picked up many times. Read coverage stops 3 residues before the CDR3 terminus; the germline J gene supplies the remainder. The chain employs TRBV7-3 and TRBJ2-6; D gene unclear. Germline CDR1 is SGHTA and CDR2 is FQGTGA. The germline V and J ends were trimmed by 2 bases and 0 bases, with 11 bases remaining between them. CDR3 length: 17 amino acids. CDR3 DNA (partial): TGTGCCAGCAGCTTAGTAAGATCGGGCTCTGGGGCCAACGTC. Its translation is CASSLVRSGSGANV. The entire CDR3 protein is CASSLVRSGSGANVLTF.

This clone appeared many times. Coverage ceases 3 residues before the CDR3 finishes, and the germline J gene fills in the end. The chain carries TRBV5-4 and TRBJ2-3, with 9 nucleotides matching TRBD2. With 2 bases clipped from V and 2 bases from J, the junction kept 6 bases outside the gene matches. This CDR3 has 16 amino acids. CDR1 and CDR2 from the germline V gene are SGHNT and YYREEE (reference sequence). CDR3 bases read: TGTGCCAGCAGCTTTCGACTAGCGGACGACACAGATACG. Amino acids: CASSFRLADDTDT. The complete CDR3 sequence is CASSFRLADDTDTQYF.

The sample holds many counts of this clone. Read data end 3 residues before the CDR3 end; the end is taken from the germline J gene. V usage is TRBV4-1 and J usage is TRBJ1-3; no reliable D call. Deletions cut 0 bases from V and 4 bases from J, with 10 bases between. Germline CDR1 MGHRA, CDR2 YSYEKL. This CDR3 is 15 amino acids long. The CDR3 DNA, read in part, is TGCGCCAGCAGCCAAGATGCGGGGAGAGGAAACACC. It is translated as CASSQDAGRGNT. The CDR3 in its entirety is CASSQDAGRGNTIYF.

This clone was observed at least ten times. CDR3 bases read: TGTGCCTGGACCGCGGGGGGAGTGGGGACAGATACG. Translation: CAWTAGGVGTDT. The whole CDR3 sequence reads CAWTAGGVGTDTQYF. The chain uses TRBV30 and TRBJ2-3; TRBD2 matches at 8 bases. The CDR3 goes on 3 residues after the read ends, and that part is filled in from the germline J gene. Germline CDR1 and CDR2: GTSNPN and SVGIG (reference sequence). The CDR3 is 15 amino acids. Losses at the gene ends were 4 bases for V and 3 bases for J; bases not matched to a gene: 9.

This clone was seen ten or more times. The CDR3 end lies 3 residues beyond the end of the read and is filled in from the germline J gene. V gene TRBV7-9 combines with J gene TRBJ2-1; the match to TRBD2 covers 10 bases. From germline, CDR1 is SEHNR and CDR2 FQNEAQ (reference sequence). V trimming: 11 bases; J trimming: 7 bases; junction bases outside the gene matches: 11. The CDR3 spans 14 residues. The CDR3: CASKPSGSINEQFF. CDR3 bases read: TGTGCCTCCAAACCTAGCGGGAGTATTAATGAG.

This clone was observed many times. Read coverage stops 3 residues before the CDR3 terminus; the germline J gene supplies the remainder. J is TRBJ2-3 and V is TRBV10-3, with 7 bases fitting TRBD1. The CDR3 consists of 15 residues. The germline V gene encodes CDR1 ENHRY and CDR2 SYGVKD. The CDR3 spells CAISEGGQVQETQYF. The sequenced part of the CDR3 DNA is TGTGCCATCAGTGAGGGAGGACAGGTTCAAGAGACG.

This clone was counted at least ten times. The CDR3 end is not reached by the read, which stops 3 residues before it; the germline J gene fills it in. The chain uses TRBV7-3 and TRBJ1-2; 10 nucleotides agree with TRBD1. The CDR3 is 14 amino acids. Germline lookup yields CDR1 SGHTA and CDR2 FQGTGA. V lost 5 bases and J lost 2; bases outside the gene matches: 2. Partial CDR3 DNA: TGTGCCAGCAGCCCGGGACAGGGGAACTATGGC. Its protein product is CASSPGQGNYG. Given in full, the CDR3 is CASSPGQGNYGYTF.

This clone occurred many times. The CDR3 extends 3 residues past the end of the read, so its final part is completed from the germline J gene. The genes are TRBV5-1 and TRBJ2-2; 12 nucleotides align to TRBD2. CDR1 is SGHRS and CDR2 is YFSETQ in the germline V gene. This CDR3 contains 16 residues. V dropped 0 bases and J dropped 6; count of bases not matched to a gene: 3. The chain's CDR3 is CASSLGLAGEAGELFF. Partial CDR3 DNA: TGCGCCAGCAGCTTGGGACTAGCGGGAGAGGCCGGGGAG.

This clone was seen ten or more times. From the germline J gene comes the end of the CDR3, since the read stops 3 residues before it. The chain has TRBV29-1 and TRBJ2-7, with 10 bases that match TRBD1. V lost 6 bases, J lost 6 bases, and 11 bases stayed unmatched. Germline CDR1 and CDR2: SQVTM and ANQGSEA. CDR3 size: 14 residues. CDR3 residues: CSVAAMGQGSEQYF. The CDR3 DNA, read in part, is TGCAGCGTGGCGGCAATGGGACAGGGGAGCGAG.

This clone has ten or more counts. Read data end 3 residues before the CDR3 end; the end is taken from the germline J gene. V usage is TRBV4-1 and J usage is TRBJ2-7; weak D call: TRBD2 (5 bases). The CDR3 covers 16 residues. Trimming took 6 bases from V and 1 from J, leaving 19 bases between them. Germline assignment: CDR1 MGHRA and CDR2 YSYEKL. Here the CDR3 reads CASSQAALATSYEQYF. The CDR3 DNA, read in part, is TGCGCCAGCAGTCAGGCCGCGCTAGCAACTTCCTACGAG.

This clone was detected ten times or more. The read ends 3 residues shy of where the CDR3 ends; the end is completed using the germline J gene. The rearrangement joins TRBV18 to TRBJ1-1; 8 nucleotides match TRBD1. The V segment lost 3 bases and the J segment 0 bases; nucleotides outside the gene matches: 15. The germline gives CDR1 KGHSH, CDR2 LQKENI. The CDR3 extends over 19 amino acids. The DNA read from the CDR3 is TGTGCCAGCTCACCGGGAACAGGGGGTAGTTTGGGGATGAACACTGAA. It specifies CASSPGTGGSLGMNTE. The full-length CDR3 reads as CASSPGTGGSLGMNTEAFF.

As concerns this clone: Coverage ceases 3 residues before the CDR3 finishes, and the germline J gene fills in the end. The chain joins TRBV18 to TRBJ1-4; D unclear. This CDR3 spans 17 amino acids. CDR1 KGHSH and CDR2 LQKENI come from the germline V gene. The V gene lost 0 bases and the J gene lost 0 bases, with 11 bases spanning the gap. CDR3: CASSPPYSFATNEKLFF. CDR3 bases read: TGTGCCAGCTCACCACCGTACAGCTTTGCAACTAATGAAAAA.

Concerning this clone itself: Read data end 3 residues before the CDR3 end; the end is taken from the germline J gene. The sample carries other DNA sequences with the same CDR3. The V and J genes are TRBV18 and TRBJ1-3; maybe TRBD1 (6 bases). The length of the CDR3 is 12 residues. Germline CDR1 and CDR2: KGHSH and LQKENI. The CDR3 protein is CASSPPDRIIYF. The sequenced CDR3 bases are TGTGCCAGCTCACCACCTGACAGGATT.

This clone was observed many times. The read ends 3 residues early relative to the CDR3; the germline J gene fills the gap. The chain is built from TRBV7-3 and TRBJ1-1; a possible D gene is TRBD1 (5 bases). The CDR3 spans 14 residues. Trimming pared 1 base from V and 4 bases from J, leaving 10 bases between. Germline loops: CDR1 SGHTA, CDR2 FQGTGA. Partial CDR3 DNA: TGTGCCAGCAGCTTAAGAAGGGGCCCCACTGAA. Protein sequence: CASSLRRGPTE. The complete CDR3 protein is CASSLRRGPTEAFF.

This clone was observed at least ten times. From the germline J gene comes the end of the CDR3, since the read stops 3 residues before it. V is TRBV6-4 and J is TRBJ2-7, with D perhaps matching TRBD2 (6 bases). V lost 7 bases, J lost 2 bases, and 15 bases lay in between. Germline-derived CDR1 and CDR2 are MRHNA and SNTAGT. CDR3 length equals 14 residues. CDR3 amino acids: CASIIRGGTYEQYF. The covered CDR3 bases are TGTGCCAGCATAATAAGGGGAGGTACCTACGAG.

Many counts were recorded for this clone. From the germline J gene comes the end of the CDR3, since the read stops 3 residues before it. The rearrangement uses TRBV19 and TRBJ1-2; D is perhaps TRBD1 (6 bases). CDR3 length equals 15 residues. V lost 8 bases, J lost 2 bases, and 18 bases lay in between. Per germline, CDR1 LNHDA and CDR2 SQIVND (reference sequence). CDR3 bases read: TGTGCCAGTCAAAGCGGGGCGGGGGGCAACTATGGC. Translation gives CASQSGAGGNYG. The complete CDR3 reads CASQSGAGGNYGYTF.